The 21 T cell receptor beta chains in this list originate from one sample, sequenced in a study of OX40 agonist ivuxolimab in advanced cancers. Here immunoSEQ multiplex PCR was the method, and the copy in TCRdb shows in-frame clones only, minus some. Found here are approximately 60,000 clones, just under 85% of them singletons; the top ten hold under 3.5%. This material consisted of CD4+ or CD8+ T cells sorted from blood, taken in a trial of the OX40 agonist ivuxolimab. Receptor source: an adult with an advanced solid tumor such as melanoma, head and neck, liver or kidney cancer.

The chain couples TRBV18 to TRBJ2-2; no clear D. CDR1 is KGHSH and CDR2 is LQKENI in the germline V gene. Trimming shortened V by 3 bases and J by 6 bases, and 14 bases separated the two germline ends. This CDR3 is 15 amino acids long. The DNA for the CDR3 is TGTGCCAGCTCACCCATAGGCCAATATTCCGGGGAGCTGTTTTTT. It encodes CASSPIGQYSGELFF. The full variable domain, rest sourced from reference TRBV18 and TRBJ2-2, is NAGVMQNPRHLVRRRGQEARLRCSPMKGHSHVYWYRQLPEEGLKFMVYLQKENIIDESGMPKERFSAEFPKEGPSILRIQQVVRGDSAAYFCASSPIGQYSGELFFGEGSRLTVL.

This chain uses TRBV19 with TRBJ1-5; D call uncertain. Trimming shortened V by 3 bases and J by 2 bases, and 14 bases separated the two germline ends. The length of the CDR3 is 16 residues. Germline lookup yields CDR1 LNHDA and CDR2 SQIVND (reference sequence). DNA for the CDR3: TGTGCCAGTAGTATCTTTTCCGGGAACGGCAATCAGCCCCAGCATTTT. The encoded protein is CASSIFSGNGNQPQHF.

The chain joins TRBV9 to TRBJ2-2; a weak D match, TRBD1 (6 bases). V was cut by 0 bases and J by 2 bases, with 11 bases left in between. CDR1 and CDR2 (germline): SGDLS, YYNGEE. The CDR3 length is 16 residues. The CDR3 region is CASSVVGTRNTGELFF. The CDR3 DNA follows: TGTGCCAGCAGCGTAGTGGGGACAAGAAACACCGGGGAGCTGTTTTTT.

The genes are TRBV5-4 and TRBJ1-6, with D uncertain. Trimming left V 2 bases short and J 8 bases short, with 11 bases between. Germline V gene data show CDR1 as SGHNT and CDR2 as YYREEE (reference sequence). The CDR3 is 14 residues long. This chain's CDR3 is CASSLSRVDSPLHF. In DNA form, the CDR3 reads TGTGCCAGCAGCTTATCAAGGGTGGATTCACCCCTCCACTTT.

The chain is built from TRBV29-1 and TRBJ1-1; D remains unclear. Germline values: CDR1 SQVTM, CDR2 ANQGSEA. V lost 0 bases, J lost 4 bases, and 9 bases lay in between. The CDR3 is 13 amino acids. The CDR3 protein is CSVEEGWGTEAFF. For the CDR3, the DNA is TGCAGCGTTGAAGAGGGGTGGGGCACTGAAGCTTTCTTT.

The gene calls are TRBV6-1 and TRBJ2-5; 8 positions agree with TRBD1. Losses at the gene ends were 4 bases for V and 5 bases for J; bases not matched to a gene: 6. Germline CDR1 and CDR2: MNHNS and SASEGT. The CDR3 runs to 14 residues. The CDR3 coding sequence is TGTGCCAGCAGTGTGCAGGGGGCGGTTGAGACCCAGTACTTC. It codes for CASSVQGAVETQYF.

CDR3 amino acids: CASSQGAGRADTQYF. CDR3 in DNA: TGCGCCAGCAGCCAGGGGGCAGGCAGGGCTGATACGCAGTATTTT. The V and J genes are TRBV4-3 and TRBJ2-3; a possible D gene is TRBD1 (6 bases). V lost 3 bases and J lost 6, with 16 bases in between. There are 15 residues in the CDR3. Germline V gene data show CDR1 as LGHNA and CDR2 as YSLEER.

In DNA form, the CDR3 reads TGTGCCAGCTCACCCTGGGAGGGGCTCTACAATGAGCAGTTCTTC. Protein sequence: CASSPWEGLYNEQFF. V is TRBV18 and J is TRBJ2-1; 7 bases map to TRBD2. Germline V gives CDR1 KGHSH, CDR2 LQKENI. Trimming removed 3 bases from V and 3 bases from J; junction bases left unmatched: 5. The CDR3 extends over 15 amino acids.

This chain joins TRBV27 and TRBJ1-6, with TRBD1 as a possible D gene (5 bases). The V gene lost 3 bases and the J gene lost 9 bases, with 12 bases spanning the gap. CDR1 and CDR2 from the germline V gene are MNHEY and SMNVEV (reference sequence). This CDR3 is built from 14 residues. CDR3 in DNA: TGTGCCAGCAGTTTTAGAGGGGACTCTTCACCCCTCCACTTT. Translated, it gives CASSFRGDSSPLHF.

The chain has TRBV18 and TRBJ1-1, with D possibly matching TRBD1 (6 bases). Per germline, CDR1 KGHSH and CDR2 LQKENI. CDR3 length equals 14 residues. V lost 5 bases and J lost 0, with 10 bases in between. The CDR3 sequence is CASSTTGMNTEAFF. CDR3 nucleotide sequence: TGTGCCAGCTCAACAACAGGGATGAACACTGAAGCTTTCTTT.

The gene calls are TRBV11-1 and TRBJ2-2; 11 positions match TRBD1. Germline loops: CDR1 SGHAT, CDR2 FQDESV (reference sequence). V shed 4 bases, J shed 1 base, and the junction held 5 bases outside the gene matches. The CDR3 runs 17 residues. The CDR3 DNA reads as TGTGCCAGCAGCTCCGGGACAGGGGGATGGAACACCGGGGAGCTGTTTTTT. This encodes CASSSGTGGWNTGELFF.

V usage is TRBV7-9 and J usage is TRBJ2-5; D may be TRBD2 (5 bases). With 1 base removed from V and 0 bases from J, the gap between germline ends came to 9 bases. This CDR3 has 15 amino acids. Germline CDR1 reads SEHNR; CDR2 reads FQNEAQ (reference sequence). The CDR3 coding sequence is TGTGCCAGCAGCTTAGGACTAAAGTACCAAGAGACCCAGTACTTC. It yields the protein CASSLGLKYQETQYF.

This chain uses TRBV30 with TRBJ1-1, with 7 bases identical to TRBD1. In germline, CDR1 is GTSNPN, CDR2 SVGIG (reference sequence). Losses at the gene ends were 3 bases for V and 8 bases for J; bases not matched to a gene: 3. The CDR3 sequence is 11 residues long. The CDR3 spells CAWRTGFEAFF. Written as DNA, the CDR3 is TGTGCCTGGAGGACAGGGTTCGAAGCTTTCTTT.

The chain links TRBV29-1 to TRBJ1-1, with 9 bases lining up with TRBD1. Looked up from germline, CDR1 is SQVTM and CDR2 is ANQGSEA. The CDR3 extends over 13 amino acids. V was pared by 5 bases and J by 6 bases, with 7 bases of the junction left unmatched. The CDR3 spells CSVKGQGWSEAFF. CDR3 in DNA: TGCAGCGTTAAGGGACAGGGCTGGTCTGAAGCTTTCTTT.

This chain links TRBV30 with TRBJ2-7; possible D gene TRBD2, 6 bases. Trimming stripped 2 bases from V and 1 base from J, with 9 bases between. This CDR3 is built from 13 residues. Germline CDR1 and CDR2: GTSNPN and SVGIG (reference sequence). The CDR3 loop is CAWSTGVSYEQYF. DNA for the CDR3: TGTGCCTGGAGTACGGGGGTTTCCTACGAGCAGTACTTC.

J is TRBJ2-2 and V is TRBV9; a weak D match, TRBD2 (6 bases). Trimming removed 0 bases from V and 4 bases from J, with 7 bases in between. The CDR3 sequence is 14 residues long. CDR1 is SGDLS, CDR2 YYNGEE, per germline. CDR3: CASSVAGGTGELFF. The CDR3 DNA reads TGTGCCAGCAGCGTAGCCGGGGGCACCGGGGAGCTGTTTTTT.

This clone was observed a single time. V and J are TRBV5-4 and TRBJ1-1, with TRBD1 identical over 8 bases. Germline trimming cut 3 bases from V and 8 bases from J; bases unmatched to any gene: 6. Germline CDR1 reads SGHNT; CDR2 reads YYREEE (reference sequence). The CDR3 contains 13 residues. The CDR3: CASSWTGTAEAFF. The CDR3 DNA is TGTGCCAGCAGCTGGACAGGGACGGCCGAAGCTTTCTTT. The whole variable domain, remainder taken from reference TRBV5-4 and TRBJ1-1, is ETGVTQSPTHLIKTRGQQVTLRCSSQSGHNTVSWYQQALGQGPQFIFQYYREEENGRGNFPPRFSGLQFPNYSSELNVNALELDDSALYLCASSWTGTAEAFFGQGTRLTVV.

The chain recombines TRBV19 with TRBJ2-7; 8 bases line up with TRBD1. This CDR3 region has 12 residues. J gave up 5 bases and V 5 bases, and 2 bases lay outside the gene matches. CDR1 is LNHDA and CDR2 is SQIVND in the germline V gene (reference sequence). In DNA, the CDR3 is TGTGCCAGTAGTGGACAGGGAAACGAGCAGTACTTC. Protein product: CASSGQGNEQYF.

This rearrangement joins TRBV14 to TRBJ1-1; no clear D gene. CDR3 length equals 13 residues. The V end was cut by 1 base, the J end by 8 bases, with 11 bases between. Germline-derived CDR1 and CDR2 are SGHDN and FVKESK. The CDR3 loop is CASSQGPKREAFF. CDR3 nucleotides: TGTGCCAGCAGCCAAGGACCGAAGAGGGAAGCTTTCTTT.

The chain joins TRBV6-1 to TRBJ2-5, with D perhaps TRBD2 (6 bases). TRBJ2-7 matches the DNA end more closely, so the J call is doubtful. The CDR3 runs 14 residues. Germline loops: CDR1 MNHNS, CDR2 SASEGT. This CDR3 reads CASSEGSGGYEQYF. The CDR3 nucleotides are TGTGCCAGCAGTGAAGGGTCCGGGGGCTACGAGCAGTACTTC.

This clone was seen a handful of times. The chain joins TRBV9 to TRBJ2-7, with a tentative D call TRBD1 (5 bases). V was shortened by 1 base and J by 2 bases, with 10 bases between the two germline ends. The CDR3 covers 14 residues. The germline V gene encodes CDR1 SGDLS and CDR2 YYNGEE. CDR3 in DNA: TGTGCCAGCAGCGTAACGGACACCGCCTACGAGCAGTACTTC. It codes for CASSVTDTAYEQYF.